This T cell receptor (beta chain) derives from a study of blood T cell repertoires in COVID-19. At the level of the study: There were acute and convalescent COVID-19 samples, and they came from the United States, Italy and Spain. T cells, B-cell-depleted T cells, or PBMCs supplied cDNA or gDNA.

Original analysis: Quantification of nucleated cells was approximated via reference gene primer amplification. The protocol was immunoSEQ multiplex PCR, while the TCRdb copy is restricted to in-frame clones and leaves out a portion. The V and J calls and the clone size are those of that table, but D and trimming were determined from the DNA. This sample has 45,000 to 60,000 clones; 82% occur once, and the top ten carry roughly 14%. The junction had 14 bases not matched to a gene; V was cut back by 1 base and J by 6 bases. The CDR3 is 17 amino acids. CDR1 SGHAT and CDR2 FQNNGV come from the germline V gene. This clone was seen more than once but under ten times.

The sample taken for sequencing was peripheral blood. The sequence came from a human donor with acute or convalescent COVID-19. The donor label of this sample is uncertain. The chain has TRBV11-2 and TRBJ1-1, with TRBD1 matching 7 bases. The CDR3 DNA reads TGTGCCAGCAGCTTAGTGTATAGGGGGGTAGGGGGCTCTGAAGCTTTCTTT. Translating it yields CASSLVYRGVGGSEAFF. Looking up the rest from reference TRBV11-2 and TRBJ1-1 gives the full variable domain: EAGVAQSPRYKIIEKRQSVAFWCNPISGHATLYWYQQILGQGPKLLIQFQNNGVVDDSQLPKDRFSAERLKGVDSTLKIQPAKLEDSAVYLCASSLVYRGVGGSEAFFGQGTRLTVV.